Listed below are T cell receptor beta chains from one sample, sequenced in a study of cytomegalovirus exposure and HLA in healthy donors. The method was immunoSEQ multiplex PCR; TCRdb's version includes in-frame clones alone and lacks a portion of them. The data show about 190,000 clones, less than 85% seen once. Sequencing was carried out using PBMCs. The source is a boy aged 2-9 years in good health and CMV-seronegative. Each CDR3 is given with its conserved first and last residue. D genes are given only for firm matches. A clone size is listed for some rows: how often the clone was seen (once, few, many), or a class if it is expanded.

D gene,clone size,J gene,V gene,CDR3 protein,CDR3 DNA
NA,NA,TRBJ2-5,TRBV7-9,CASSLAYSFSQETQYF,TGTGCCAGCAGCTTAGCATATTCCTTCAGCCAAGAGACCCAGTACTTC
NA,once,TRBJ1-1,TRBV15,CATSLDAGTEAFF,TGTGCCACCAGCCTGGACGCGGGCACTGAAGCTTTCTTT
NA,once,TRBJ1-4,TRBV6-1,CASSVTTTNEKLFF,TGTGCCAGCAGCGTAACTACAACTAATGAAAAACTGTTTTTT
NA,NA,TRBJ2-7,TRBV18,CASSPIAGHEQYF,TGTGCCAGCTCACCAATTGCGGGCCACGAGCAGTACTTC
TRBD2,NA,TRBJ2-1,TRBV5-4,CASSLGLAGNEQFF,TGTGCCAGCAGCTTGGGACTAGCGGGGAATGAGCAGTTCTTC
TRBD1,NA,TRBJ2-2,TRBV15,CATSRDQGTGRGTGELFF,TGTGCCACCAGCAGAGATCAAGGGACAGGGAGAGGCACCGGGGAGCTGTTTTTT
NA,NA,TRBJ1-6,TRBV6-1,CASSPPDSNSPLHF,TGTGCCAGCAGTCCCCCGGACAGTAATTCACCCCTCCACTTT
TRBD1,NA,TRBJ2-3,TRBV7-6,CASSSRTGSDTQYF,TGTGCCAGCAGCTCCCGGACAGGGTCAGATACGCAGTATTTT
TRBD1,once,TRBJ1-5,TRBV27,CASRTGGAYQPQHF,TGTGCCAGCAGGACAGGGGGCGCCTATCAGCCCCAGCATTTT
NA,few,TRBJ2-3,TRBV7-6,CASSLKGYRVASTDTQYF,TGTGCCAGCAGCTTAAAGGGGTACAGGGTCGCTAGCACAGATACGCAGTATTTT
NA,NA,TRBJ2-1,TRBV9,CASSVDAGEQFF,TGTGCCAGCAGCGTCGACGCGGGAGAGCAGTTCTTC
NA,NA,TRBJ2-6,TRBV2,CASSDPRYPVDVQSGANVLTF,TGTGCCAGCAGTGACCCCCGTTATCCGGTAGATGTCCAATCTGGGGCCAACGTCCTGACTTTC
NA,medium-sized,TRBJ2-5,TRBV5-6,CATSPRYQETQYF,TGTGCCACCAGCCCCAGGTACCAAGAGACCCAGTACTTC
TRBD2,NA,TRBJ2-2,TRBV4-2,CASSQDQTSGGRNTGELFF,TGTGCCAGCAGCCAAGATCAAACTAGCGGGGGCCGTAACACCGGGGAGCTGTTTTTT
TRBD1,NA,TRBJ2-2,TRBV5-1,CASSSTPAGGTGELFF,TGCGCCAGCAGCTCCACCCCTGCAGGGGGCACCGGGGAGCTGTTTTTT
NA,NA,TRBJ1-1,TRBV7-2,CASSLSWGGYTEAFF,TGTGCCAGCAGCTTAAGTTGGGGAGGTTACACTGAAGCTTTCTTT
NA,NA,TRBJ2-7,TRBV2,CASPRETGLSSSYEQYF,TGTGCCAGCCCTCGGGAAACGGGACTTAGCTCATCCTACGAGCAGTACTTC
NA,NA,TRBJ2-7,TRBV27,CASSPSQTGWLRQYF,TGTGCCAGCAGTCCCTCCCAGACAGGATGGCTGAGGCAGTACTTC